This entry describes one T cell receptor beta chain. The CDR3 consists of 12 residues. Trimming took 6 bases from V and 4 from J, leaving 9 bases between them. Authors' analysis steps: Amplification of reference gene primers provided the estimated nucleated cell counts. Only in-frame clones appear in the TCRdb table, and some are missing; sequencing was by immunoSEQ multiplex PCR. V, J and clone size reflect that table, while D and trimming were determined from the DNA. The data show some 320,000 clones, with 90% seen just once and around 2.5% held by the top ten. This sample is drawn from a study of blood T cell repertoires in COVID-19. The participants were between about 18 and 90 years old and came from roughly 24 US areas. Either two negative PCRs, clearance, or symptom resolution qualified Cohort 3 donors as recovered.

J is TRBJ2-5 and V is TRBV12-3 or TRBV12-4; D possibly corresponds to TRBD1 (5 bases). This TCR was sampled from a man in his sixties who had recovered from COVID-19. Source material: PBMCs or T cells enriched from blood (not recorded which). Here the CDR3 reads CASSTGTETQYF. DNA for the CDR3: TGTGCCAGCAGCACAGGAACAGAGACCCAGTACTTC.